A single sample gave rise to the 4 T cell receptor beta chains below, sequenced in a study of Ad26.COV2.S vaccination and SARS-CoV-2 variants. The treatment: roughly 19 received Ad26.COV2.S at low or high dose, single or two shots; roughly five received placebo; per-sample allocation not given. Day 63 following the first vaccine or placebo injection was when the samples were taken. Produced via immunoSEQ multiplex PCR; TCRdb's table is partial and in-frame only. This sample has about 350,000 clones, with about 85% found just once. This sample comprised peripheral blood, obtained in a trial of Ad26.COV2.S vaccine versus placebo. Source of these receptors: a person aged 18 to 65 who received the Ad26.COV2.S COVID-19 vaccine or a placebo.

The V call is TRBV15, the J call TRBJ1-1, with D possibly being TRBD1 (5 bases). Per germline, CDR1 LNHNV and CDR2 YYDKDF (reference sequence). This CDR3 is built from 13 residues. The V end was cut by 0 bases, the J end by 10 bases, with 12 bases between. The CDR3 sequence is CATSRDRAEGAFF. CDR3 in DNA: TGTGCCACCAGCAGAGACAGGGCGGAAGGAGCTTTCTTT.

This chain uses TRBV9 with TRBJ2-3, with 9 bases lining up with TRBD2. The CDR3 is made up of 17 amino acids. V shed 0 bases, J shed 0 bases, and the junction held 5 bases outside the gene matches. CDR1 is SGDLS, CDR2 YYNGEE, per germline. Written as DNA, the CDR3 is TGTGCCAGCAGCGTAGGGACTAGCGCGCGTAGCACAGATACGCAGTATTTT. It yields the protein CASSVGTSARSTDTQYF.

The chain uses TRBV2 and TRBJ1-6; D uncertain. The germline V and J ends were trimmed by 6 bases and 10 bases, with 10 bases remaining between them. The CDR3 runs to 12 residues. Germline lookup yields CDR1 SNHLY and CDR2 FYNNEI. The CDR3 sequence: CASRRDRSPLHF. The CDR3 DNA reads TGTGCCAGCAGAAGAGATCGGTCACCCCTCCACTTT.

J is TRBJ2-7 and V is TRBV30; 10 nucleotides match TRBD1. Looked up from germline, CDR1 is GTSNPN and CDR2 is SVGIG (reference sequence). After removal of 5 bases from V and 7 bases from J, the junction contained 8 bases not matched to a gene. CDR3 length: 13 residues. The chain's CDR3 is CAWARQGAEEQYF. Here the CDR3 DNA reads TGTGCCTGGGCGAGACAGGGGGCAGAAGAGCAGTACTTC.